This entry is about one TCR beta chain. Profiled with immunoSEQ multiplex PCR; TCRdb holds only in-frame clones, not every one. Altogether 87,000 or so clones are present, more than 85% being singletons, with the ten largest covering around 0.36%. These data belong to a study of technical replicates of blood from a handful of donors. Looked up from germline, CDR1 is LNHDA and CDR2 is SQIVND (reference sequence). The CDR3 is 13 residues long. J lost 4 bases, V lost 7 bases, and 4 bases had no gene match. V gene TRBV19 combines with J gene TRBJ1-1, with TRBD1 matching over 9 bases. Sequencing input: T cells isolated from PBMCs. The TCR comes from a human donor in good health. CDR3 in DNA: TGTGCCAGTAATGGACAGGGGTTCACTGAAGCTTTCTTT. Its translation: CASNGQGFTEAFF.